This T cell receptor (beta chain) was found in a study of blood T cells in healthy people across ages. PCR was performed a second time for about 6 to 12 cycles using a sample-barcoded 5' primer and a J-beta primer mix. TCRdb processed the 5' RACE reads anew with MiXCR; each CDR3 protein has one entry. The data show around 1,600,000 distinct CDR3 sequences, with roughly 43% seen just once and over 3.5% held by the top ten. CDR1 and CDR2 from the germline V gene are MNHEY and SVGAGI. This CDR3 has 14 residues. The junction had 5 bases not matched to a gene; V was cut back by 6 bases and J by 5 bases. This sequence originates from a woman aged 18 to 35 in good health. Sequencing input: blood. This chain connects TRBV6-5 to TRBJ2-1; TRBD1 agrees at 9 bases. The CDR3 reads CASRGQGGNNEQFF. CDR3 nucleotide sequence: TGTGCCAGCAGGGGACAGGGAGGAAACAATGAGCAGTTCTTC.